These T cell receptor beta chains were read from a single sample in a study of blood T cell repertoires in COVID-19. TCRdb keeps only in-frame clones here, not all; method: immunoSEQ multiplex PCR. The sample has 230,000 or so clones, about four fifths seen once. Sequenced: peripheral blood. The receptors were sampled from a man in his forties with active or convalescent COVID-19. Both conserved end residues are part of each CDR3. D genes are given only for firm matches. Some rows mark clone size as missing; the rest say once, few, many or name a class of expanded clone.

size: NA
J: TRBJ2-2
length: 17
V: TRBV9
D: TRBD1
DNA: TGTGCCAGCAGCCCCAGACAGGGGGCATATGGGACCGGGGAGCTGTTTTTT
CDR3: CASSPRQGAYGTGELFF

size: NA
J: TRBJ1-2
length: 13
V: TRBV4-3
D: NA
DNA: TGCGCCAGCAGCCAAGATTGGGGCGGCGGCTACACCTTC
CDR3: CASSQDWGGGYTF

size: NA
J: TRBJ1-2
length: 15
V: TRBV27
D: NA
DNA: TGTGCCAGCAGCTACGACAGGAAAATTAACTATGGCTACACCTTC
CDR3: CASSYDRKINYGYTF

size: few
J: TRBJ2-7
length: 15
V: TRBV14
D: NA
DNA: TGTGCCAGCAGCCCCCTCGGGGGGCAGACCTACGAGCAGTACTTC
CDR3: CASSPLGGQTYEQYF

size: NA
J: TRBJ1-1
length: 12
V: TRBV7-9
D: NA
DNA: TGTGCCAGCAGCACCACTGGAGCTGAAGCTTTCTTT
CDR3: CASSTTGAEAFF

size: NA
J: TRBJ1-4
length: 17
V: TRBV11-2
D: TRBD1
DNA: TGTGCCAGCAGCTCGGGACAGACATATGCAACTAATGAAAAACTGTTTTTT
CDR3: CASSSGQTYATNEKLFF

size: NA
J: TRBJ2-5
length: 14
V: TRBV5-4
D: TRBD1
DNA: TGTGCCAGCAGCCTATCAGGGGGCCGGGAGACCCAGTACTTC
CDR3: CASSLSGGRETQYF

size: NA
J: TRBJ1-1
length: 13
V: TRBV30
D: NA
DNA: TGTGCCTGGAGTAAACAGGGGAACACTGAAGCTTTCTTT
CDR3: CAWSKQGNTEAFF

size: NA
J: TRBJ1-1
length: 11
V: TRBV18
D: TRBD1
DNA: TGTGCCAGCTCAGGGGGACAGAGGGCTTTCTTT
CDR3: CASSGGQRAFF

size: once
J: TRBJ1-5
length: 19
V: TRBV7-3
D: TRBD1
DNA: TGTGCCAGCAGCCCCTGCGAATGTCCAAATAACAGGGGGAATCAGCCCCAGCATTTT
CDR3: CASSPCECPNNRGNQPQHF

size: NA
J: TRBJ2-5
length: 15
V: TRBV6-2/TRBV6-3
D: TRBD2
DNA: TGTGCCAGCAGCGTAGCGGGGTCGGGGCGAGAGACCCAGTACTTC
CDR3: CASSVAGSGRETQYF

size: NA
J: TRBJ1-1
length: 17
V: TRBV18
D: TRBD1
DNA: TGTGCCAGCTCACCAAGGGACAGTGGTGGTGCGAACACTGAAGCTTTCTTT
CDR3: CASSPRDSGGANTEAFF

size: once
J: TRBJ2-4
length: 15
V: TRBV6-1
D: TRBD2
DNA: TGTGCCAGCAGTGATAGCGGGGGGGCCAAAAACATTCAGTACTTC
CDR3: CASSDSGGAKNIQYF

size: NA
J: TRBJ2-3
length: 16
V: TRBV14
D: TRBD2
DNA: TGTGCCAGCAGCTTACGCGGGGGGGCCGGGACAGATACGCAGTATTTT
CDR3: CASSLRGGAGTDTQYF

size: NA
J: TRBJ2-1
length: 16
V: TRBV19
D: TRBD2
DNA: TGTGCCAGTAGTCCAATAGGGTACACCGGGGGGAATGAGCAGTTCTTC
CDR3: CASSPIGYTGGNEQFF

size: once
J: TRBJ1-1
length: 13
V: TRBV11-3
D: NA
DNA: TGTGCCAGCACGAGGACAGAGAACACTGAAGCTTTCTTT
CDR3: CASTRTENTEAFF

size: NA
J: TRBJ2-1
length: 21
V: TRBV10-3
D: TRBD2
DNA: TGTGCCATCAGCAACACATACCGGGGCGGGAGGCCTGTAAGCTCCTACAATGAGCAGTTCTTC
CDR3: CAISNTYRGGRPVSSYNEQFF

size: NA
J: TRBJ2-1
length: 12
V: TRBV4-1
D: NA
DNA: TGCGCCAGCAGCCACCCGAGGGCGCCGAGGGTCTTC
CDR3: CASSHPRAPRVF

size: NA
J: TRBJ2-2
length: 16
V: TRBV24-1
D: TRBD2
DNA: TGTGCCACCAGTGCCCGCCACGCGGGGGTCACCGGGGAGCTGTTTTTT
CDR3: CATSARHAGVTGELFF

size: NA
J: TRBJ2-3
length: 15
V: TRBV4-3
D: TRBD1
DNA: TGCGCCAGCAGCCTCGGGACAGGGAGGACAGATACGCAGTATTTT
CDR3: CASSLGTGRTDTQYF

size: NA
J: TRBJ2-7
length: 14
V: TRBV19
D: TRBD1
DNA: TGTGCCAGTAGTATGCGGGACAGGGCCTACGAGCAGTACTTC
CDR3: CASSMRDRAYEQYF

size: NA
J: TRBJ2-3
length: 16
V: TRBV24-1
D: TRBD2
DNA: TGTGCCACCAGTGACTCGGGACTAGCGATCGCAGATACGCAGTATTTT
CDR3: CATSDSGLAIADTQYF

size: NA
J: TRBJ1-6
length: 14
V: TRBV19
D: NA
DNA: TGTGCCAGTAGTATAGGGGAGGGTAATTCACCCCTCCACTTT
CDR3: CASSIGEGNSPLHF

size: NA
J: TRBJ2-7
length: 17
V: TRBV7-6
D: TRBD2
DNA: TGTGCCAGCAGCTTAGTAGCGGGAGACCCTAGGGGCTACGAGCAGTACTTC
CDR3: CASSLVAGDPRGYEQYF

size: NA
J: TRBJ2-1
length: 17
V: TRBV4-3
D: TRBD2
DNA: TGCGCCAGCAGCCAAGATCGAGCGGGGGGGGCCTACAATGAGCAGTTCTTC
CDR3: CASSQDRAGGAYNEQFF

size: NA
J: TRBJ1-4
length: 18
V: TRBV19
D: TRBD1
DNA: TGTGCCAGTAGTATAGCCCGGGACAGCCAAGCAACTAATGAAAAACTGTTTTTT
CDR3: CASSIARDSQATNEKLFF

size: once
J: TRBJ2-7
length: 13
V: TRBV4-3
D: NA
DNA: TGCGCCAGCAGCCAAGAATACAGTAACGAGCAGTACTTC
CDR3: CASSQEYSNEQYF

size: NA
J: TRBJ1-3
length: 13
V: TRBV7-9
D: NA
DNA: TGTGCCAGCAGGGGGGGCTCTGGAAACACCATATATTTT
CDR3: CASRGGSGNTIYF

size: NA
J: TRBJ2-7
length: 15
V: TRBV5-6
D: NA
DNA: TGTGCCAGCAACCTCGGCCCTTCTGAGGATTACGAGCAGTACTTC
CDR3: CASNLGPSEDYEQYF

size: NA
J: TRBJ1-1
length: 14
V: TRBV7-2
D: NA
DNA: TGTGCCAGCAGCTTTTCGATTCAGTTCCCACGAGCTTTCTTT
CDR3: CASSFSIQFPRAFF

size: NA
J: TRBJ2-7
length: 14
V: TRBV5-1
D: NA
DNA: TGCGCCAGCAGCCCGAGGGGCGGGGTCCGCGAGCAGTACTTC
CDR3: CASSPRGGVREQYF

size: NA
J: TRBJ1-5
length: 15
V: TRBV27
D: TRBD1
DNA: TGTGCCAGCAGTTTAGGGACACAGGGGGATCAGCCCCAGCATTTT
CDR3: CASSLGTQGDQPQHF

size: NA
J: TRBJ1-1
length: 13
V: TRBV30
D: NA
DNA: TGTGCCTGTCAGACAGAGATGAACACTGAAGCTTTCTTT
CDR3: CACQTEMNTEAFF

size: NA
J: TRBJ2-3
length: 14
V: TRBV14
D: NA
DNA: TGTGCCAGCAAAAGGGGAACTAGCACAGATACGCAGTATTTT
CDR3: CASKRGTSTDTQYF

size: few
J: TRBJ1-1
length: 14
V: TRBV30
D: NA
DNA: TGTGCCTGGGGCCCCGCCGGGACAAACACTGAAGCTTTCTTT
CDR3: CAWGPAGTNTEAFF

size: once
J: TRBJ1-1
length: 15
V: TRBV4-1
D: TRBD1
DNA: TGCGCCAGCAGAAAGGGACAGGGGCCGAACACTGAAGCTTTCTTT
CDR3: CASRKGQGPNTEAFF

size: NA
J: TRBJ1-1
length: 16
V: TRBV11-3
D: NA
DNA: TGTGCCAGCAGCTTAGATCTGGGGGCGGTAGGCACTGAAGCTTTCTTT
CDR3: CASSLDLGAVGTEAFF

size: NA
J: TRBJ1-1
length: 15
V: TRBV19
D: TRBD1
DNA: TGTGCCAGCGACCGTCGAACAGGGGAGGCCACTGAAGCTTTCTTT
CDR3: CASDRRTGEATEAFF

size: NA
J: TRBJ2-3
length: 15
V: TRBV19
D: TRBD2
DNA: TGTGCCAGTAGCCAGACTAGCGGGACGACAGATACGCAGTATTTT
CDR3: CASSQTSGTTDTQYF

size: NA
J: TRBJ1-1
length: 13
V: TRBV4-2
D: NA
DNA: TGTGCCAGCAGCCAAGTGGACATCCCTGGAGCTTTCTTT
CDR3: CASSQVDIPGAFF

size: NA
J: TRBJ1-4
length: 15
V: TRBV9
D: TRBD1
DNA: TGTGCCAGCAGCCCTGGACAGGAGATTAATGAAAAACTGTTTTTT
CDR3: CASSPGQEINEKLFF

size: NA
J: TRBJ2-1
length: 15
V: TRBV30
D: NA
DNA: TGTGCCTGGAGTGTACTACAGGGTGGAAAAAATGAGCAGTTCTTC
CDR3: CAWSVLQGGKNEQFF

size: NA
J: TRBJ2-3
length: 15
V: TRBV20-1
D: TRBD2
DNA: TGCAGTGCTAGTCCCAAGGTGGCGGGGGGAGATACGCAGTATTTT
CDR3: CSASPKVAGGDTQYF

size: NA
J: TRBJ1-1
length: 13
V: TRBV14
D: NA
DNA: TGTGCCAGCAGCCAAGATTTGTACCTCAGGGCTTTCTTT
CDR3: CASSQDLYLRAFF

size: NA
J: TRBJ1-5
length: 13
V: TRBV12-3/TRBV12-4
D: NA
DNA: TGTGCCAGCACCGTCGGAGGGCAACAGCCCCAGCATTTT
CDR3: CASTVGGQQPQHF

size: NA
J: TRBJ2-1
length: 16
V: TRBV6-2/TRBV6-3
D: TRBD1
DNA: TGTGCCAGCAGTTACCTCCCGGGACAGGGCATCGATGAGCAGTTCTTC
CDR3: CASSYLPGQGIDEQFF

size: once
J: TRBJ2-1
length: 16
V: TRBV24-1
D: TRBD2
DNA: TGTGCCACCAGTGACCGGGGGGTTCGGCGAGGTGATGAGCAGTTCTTC
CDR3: CATSDRGVRRGDEQFF

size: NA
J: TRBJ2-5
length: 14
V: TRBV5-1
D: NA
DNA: TGCGCCAGCAGCTTGAATACAGGCCAAGAGACCCAGTACTTC
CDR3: CASSLNTGQETQYF